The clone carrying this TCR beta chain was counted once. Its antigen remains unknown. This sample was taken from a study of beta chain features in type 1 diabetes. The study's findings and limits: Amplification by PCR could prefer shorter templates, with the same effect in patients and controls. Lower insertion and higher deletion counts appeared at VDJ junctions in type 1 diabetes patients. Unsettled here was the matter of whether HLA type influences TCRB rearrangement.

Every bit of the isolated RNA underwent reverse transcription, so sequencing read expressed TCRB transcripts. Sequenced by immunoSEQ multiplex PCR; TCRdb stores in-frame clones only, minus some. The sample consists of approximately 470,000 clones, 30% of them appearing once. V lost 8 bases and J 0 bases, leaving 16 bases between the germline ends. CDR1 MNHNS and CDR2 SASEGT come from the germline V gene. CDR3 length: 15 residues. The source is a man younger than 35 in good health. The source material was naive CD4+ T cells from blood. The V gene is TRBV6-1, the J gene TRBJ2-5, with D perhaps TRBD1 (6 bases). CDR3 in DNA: TGTGCCAGCGGTCAGGGGACGGGGTACCAAGAGACCCAGTACTTC. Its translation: CASGQGTGYQETQYF.